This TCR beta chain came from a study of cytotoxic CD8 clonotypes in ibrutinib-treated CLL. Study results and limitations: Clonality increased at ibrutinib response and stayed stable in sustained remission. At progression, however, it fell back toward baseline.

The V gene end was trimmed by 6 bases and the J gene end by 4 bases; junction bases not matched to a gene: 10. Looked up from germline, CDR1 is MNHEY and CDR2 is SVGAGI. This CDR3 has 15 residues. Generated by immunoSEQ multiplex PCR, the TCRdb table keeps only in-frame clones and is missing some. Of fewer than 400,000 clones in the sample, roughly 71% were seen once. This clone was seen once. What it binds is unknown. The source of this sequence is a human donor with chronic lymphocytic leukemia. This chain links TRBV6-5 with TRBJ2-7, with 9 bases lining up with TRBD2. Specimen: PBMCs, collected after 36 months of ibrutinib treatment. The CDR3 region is CASSRHSGRAYEQYF. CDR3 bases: TGTGCCAGCAGCAGACATAGCGGGAGAGCATACGAGCAGTACTTC.